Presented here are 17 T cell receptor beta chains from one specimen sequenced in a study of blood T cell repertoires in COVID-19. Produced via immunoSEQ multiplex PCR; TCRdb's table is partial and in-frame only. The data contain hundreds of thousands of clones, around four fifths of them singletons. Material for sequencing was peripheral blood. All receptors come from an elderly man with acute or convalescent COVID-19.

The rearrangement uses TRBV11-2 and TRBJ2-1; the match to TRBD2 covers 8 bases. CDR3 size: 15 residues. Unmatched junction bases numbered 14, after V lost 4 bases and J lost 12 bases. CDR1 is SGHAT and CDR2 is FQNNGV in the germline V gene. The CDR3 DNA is TGTGCCAGCAGCTACACCCAGGGTAGCGGGGAACTGCAGTTCTTC. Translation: CASSYTQGSGELQFF.

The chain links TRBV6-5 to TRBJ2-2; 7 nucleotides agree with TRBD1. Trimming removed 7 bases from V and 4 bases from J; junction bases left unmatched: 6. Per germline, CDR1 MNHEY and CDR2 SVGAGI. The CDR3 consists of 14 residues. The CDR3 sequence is CASNRQGSTGELFF. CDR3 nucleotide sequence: TGTGCCAGCAACCGACAGGGAAGCACCGGGGAGCTGTTTTTT.

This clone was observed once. The CDR3 nucleotides are TGTGCCAGCAGTCTACGGGAGGACGAGCAGTACTTC. Translation gives CASSLREDEQYF. This sequence joins TRBV7-9 and TRBJ2-7, with 7 nucleotides matching TRBD2. In germline, CDR1 is SEHNR, CDR2 FQNEAQ (reference sequence). V lost 6 bases and J lost 5; bases outside the gene matches: 4. The CDR3 covers 12 residues.

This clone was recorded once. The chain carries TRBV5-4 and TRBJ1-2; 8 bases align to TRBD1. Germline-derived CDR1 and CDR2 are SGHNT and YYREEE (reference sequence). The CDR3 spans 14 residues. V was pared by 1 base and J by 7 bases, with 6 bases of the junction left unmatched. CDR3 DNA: TGTGCCAGCAGCTTGCAGGACAGGGCGGGTGGCTACACCTTC. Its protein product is CASSLQDRAGGYTF.

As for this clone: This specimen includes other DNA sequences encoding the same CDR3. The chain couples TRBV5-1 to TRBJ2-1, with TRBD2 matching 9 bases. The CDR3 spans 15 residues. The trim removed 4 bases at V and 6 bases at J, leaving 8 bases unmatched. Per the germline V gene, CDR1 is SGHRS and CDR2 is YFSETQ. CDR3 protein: CASSLAGGPGNEQFF. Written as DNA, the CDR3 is TGCGCCAGCAGCCTTGCGGGAGGGCCTGGCAATGAGCAGTTCTTC.

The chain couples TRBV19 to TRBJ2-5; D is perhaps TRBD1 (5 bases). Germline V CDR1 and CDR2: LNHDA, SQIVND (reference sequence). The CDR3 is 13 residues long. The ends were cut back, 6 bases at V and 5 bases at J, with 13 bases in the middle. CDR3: CASRDTDRETQYF. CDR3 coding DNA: TGTGCCAGTAGGGACACGGACCGGGAGACCCAGTACTTC.

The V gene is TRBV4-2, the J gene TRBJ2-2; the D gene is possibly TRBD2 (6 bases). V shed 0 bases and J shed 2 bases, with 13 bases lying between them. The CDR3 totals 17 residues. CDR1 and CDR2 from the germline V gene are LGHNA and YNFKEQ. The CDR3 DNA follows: TGTGCCAGCAGCCAAGATTGGTTAGCGGCAAACACCGGGGAGCTGTTTTTT. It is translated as CASSQDWLAANTGELFF.

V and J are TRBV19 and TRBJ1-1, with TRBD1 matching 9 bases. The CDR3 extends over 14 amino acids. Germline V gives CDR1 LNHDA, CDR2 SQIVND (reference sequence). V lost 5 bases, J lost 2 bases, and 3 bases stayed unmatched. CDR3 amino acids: CASSLDRGNTEAFF. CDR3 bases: TGTGCCAGTAGTCTGGACAGGGGAAACACTGAAGCTTTCTTT.

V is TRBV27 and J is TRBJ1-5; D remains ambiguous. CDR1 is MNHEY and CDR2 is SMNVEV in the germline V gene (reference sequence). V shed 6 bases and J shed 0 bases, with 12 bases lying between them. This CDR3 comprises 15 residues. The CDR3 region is CASRPMAGSNQPQHF. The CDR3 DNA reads TGTGCCAGCAGACCAATGGCGGGTAGCAATCAGCCCCAGCATTTT.

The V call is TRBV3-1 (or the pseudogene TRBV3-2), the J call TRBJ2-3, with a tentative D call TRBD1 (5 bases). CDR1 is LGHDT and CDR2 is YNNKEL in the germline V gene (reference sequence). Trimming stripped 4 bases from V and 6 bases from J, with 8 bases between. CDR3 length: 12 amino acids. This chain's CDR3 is CASSLRADTQYF. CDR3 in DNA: TGTGCCAGCAGCCTCAGGGCGGATACGCAGTATTTT.

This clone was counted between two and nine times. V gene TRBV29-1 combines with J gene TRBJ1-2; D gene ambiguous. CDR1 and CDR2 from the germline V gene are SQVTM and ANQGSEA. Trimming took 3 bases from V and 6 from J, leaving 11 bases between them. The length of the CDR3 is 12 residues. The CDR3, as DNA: TGCAGCGTTGACCGTCCGTATAATGGCTACACCTTC. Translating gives CSVDRPYNGYTF.

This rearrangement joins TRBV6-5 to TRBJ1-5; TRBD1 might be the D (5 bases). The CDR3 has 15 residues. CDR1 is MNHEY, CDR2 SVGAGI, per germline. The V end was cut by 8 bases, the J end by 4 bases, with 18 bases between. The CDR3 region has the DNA TGTGCCAGCTACCGAAGACAGTACGAGAATCAGCCCCAGCATTTT. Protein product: CASYRRQYENQPQHF.

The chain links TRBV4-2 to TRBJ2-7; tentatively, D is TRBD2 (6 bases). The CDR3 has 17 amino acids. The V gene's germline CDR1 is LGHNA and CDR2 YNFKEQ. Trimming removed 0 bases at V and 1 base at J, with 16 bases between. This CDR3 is CASSQDGSGDGSYEQYF. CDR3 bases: TGTGCCAGCAGCCAAGACGGATCGGGAGACGGGTCCTACGAGCAGTACTTC.

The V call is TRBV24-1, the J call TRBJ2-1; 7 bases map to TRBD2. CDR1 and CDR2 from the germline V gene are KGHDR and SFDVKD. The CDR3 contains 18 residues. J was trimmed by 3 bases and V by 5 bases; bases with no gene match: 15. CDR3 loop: CATSARPGRQRGYNEQFF. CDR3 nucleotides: TGTGCCACCAGTGCCCGCCCCGGGAGGCAGAGGGGCTACAATGAGCAGTTCTTC.

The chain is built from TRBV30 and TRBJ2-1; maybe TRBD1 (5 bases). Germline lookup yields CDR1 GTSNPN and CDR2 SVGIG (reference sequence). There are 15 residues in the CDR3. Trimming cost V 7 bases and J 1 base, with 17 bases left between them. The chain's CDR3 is CASQSGGQSYNEQFF. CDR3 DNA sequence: TGTGCCTCCCAATCCGGCGGACAATCCTACAATGAGCAGTTCTTC. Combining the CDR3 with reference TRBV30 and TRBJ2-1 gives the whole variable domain SQTIHQWPATLVQPVGSPLSLECTVEGTSNPNLYWYRQAAGRGLQLLFYSVGIGQISSEVPQNLSASRPQDRQFILSSKKLLLSDSGFYLCASQSGGQSYNEQFFGPGTRLTVL.

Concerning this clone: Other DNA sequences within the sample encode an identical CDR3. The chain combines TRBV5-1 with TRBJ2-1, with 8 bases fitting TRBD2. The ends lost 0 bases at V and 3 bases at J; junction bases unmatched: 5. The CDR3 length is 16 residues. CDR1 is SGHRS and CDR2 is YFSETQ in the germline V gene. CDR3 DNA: TGCGCCAGCAGCTTGGTTGTTGCGGGAGGCTACAATGAGCAGTTCTTC. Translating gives CASSLVVAGGYNEQFF. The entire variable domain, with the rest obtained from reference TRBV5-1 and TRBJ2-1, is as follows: KAGVTQTPRYLIKTRGQQVTLSCSPISGHRSVSWYQQTPGQGLQFLFEYFSETQRNKGNFPGRFSGRQFSNSRSEMNVSTLELGDSALYLCASSLVVAGGYNEQFFGPGTRLTVL.

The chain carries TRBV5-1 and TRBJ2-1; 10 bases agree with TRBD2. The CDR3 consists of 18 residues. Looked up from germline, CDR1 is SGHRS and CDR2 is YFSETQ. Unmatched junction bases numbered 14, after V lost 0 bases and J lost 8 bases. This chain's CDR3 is CASSLGGASGGAGDEQFF. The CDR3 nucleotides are TGCGCCAGCAGCTTGGGAGGAGCGAGCGGGGGGGCCGGGGATGAGCAGTTCTTC.